This T cell receptor (beta chain) is from a study of T-cell reconstitution after alpha-beta-depleted transplantation in children. Overall study results and limits: T-cell counts and diversity were attributed mostly to newly produced T cells one year after transplant.

A word on this clonotype: Its antigen is undetermined.

With 0 bases removed from V and 7 bases from J, the gap between germline ends came to 13 bases. Looked up from germline, CDR1 is GTSNPN and CDR2 is SVGIG (reference sequence). The CDR3 covers 13 residues. Unique molecular identifiers featured in how the TCRbeta library was prepared. TCRdb redid the calling of the PCR reads with MiXCR, one entry per CDR3 protein. The profile shows more than 40,000 distinct CDR3 sequences, around 9% of them singletons. The TCR was taken from a male patient aged 2-9 years who had a stem cell transplant for chronic granulomatous disease, so the T cells may come from the graft donor. Here the sequenced sample was PBMCs, mostly from graft donor cells, taken 60 days after TCRalphabeta/CD19-depleted stem cell transplant. This chain links TRBV30 with TRBJ2-7, with D possibly being TRBD1 (5 bases). CDR3 bases: TGTGCCTGGAGTGTAAAAGGGGCGCGTGAGCAGTACTTC. This translates into CAWSVKGAREQYF. Full variable domain (outside the CDR3, taken from reference TRBV30 and TRBJ2-7): SQTIHQWPATLVQPVGSPLSLECTVEGTSNPNLYWYRQAAGRGLQLLFYSVGIGQISSEVPQNLSASRPQDRQFILSSKKLLLSDSGFYLCAWSVKGAREQYFGPGTRLTVT.